This TCR beta chain came from a study of breast tumors, draining lymph nodes, adjacent tissues (dated by TCRdb to the mid-2010s). In terms of the full investigation: TCR beta repertoires were compared across tumor, adjacent nontumor tissue and axillary lymph nodes obtained from breast cancer patients. The study was designed to assess the relationships and possible T-cell exchange between tumor, surrounding tissue and draining lymph node repertoires in human breast cancer.

Overall results and qualifications from the work: The conclusion that tumor T cells originate in lymph nodes was framed as consistent with a hypothesis rather than directly demonstrated. The similarity between tumor and nontumor tissue repertoires was significantly greater in luminal-like breast cancer than in basal-like breast cancer. A scenario in which most tumor T cells derive from the lymph node and then expand within tumor tissue was judged to be consistent with the data. Tumors showed preferential V and J gene usage, and their T-cell repertoire diversity fell below that of lymph nodes yet above that of nontumor tissue.

The axillary draining lymph nodes of breast cancer patients were the source of the lymph node samples. CDR1 ENHRY and CDR2 SYGVKD were looked up in the germline V gene. V is reduced by 7 bases and J by 6 bases, leaving a spacing of 8 bases between them. From the cysteine up to the phenylalanine, the CDR3 has a length of 11 residues. Only the CDR3 DNA stays, 33 bases, in frame from base 1. This sample was sequenced with an Illumina HiSeq 2000. TCR beta chain libraries were generated by multiplex PCR amplification. High-throughput sequencing was used to analyze the amplified TCR beta chain products. In-frame beta chains were kept once TCRdb had trimmed the public reads at Q25 with fastp and called clones with MiXCR. Merged by CDR3 protein, the rows form single entries marked with the most common genes and DNA. The sample profile shows 200,000 to 250,000 distinct CDR3 sequences; around 32% of them were found once. The ten biggest clones cover more than 1.3% of the sample.

In the case of this clonotype: What this receptor recognizes is not known. No base quality values were provided; no much bigger clone lies one nucleotide off.

Sequenced input: axillary lymph node tissue. The sequence was obtained from a female donor with breast cancer. Some clones in this sample may be carry-over from other donors' samples. This receptor chain uses TRBV10-3 and TRBJ2-3; the D gene is unclear. The CDR3 protein: CAITPMDTQYF. The DNA sequence is TGTGCCATCACCCCGATGGATACGCAGTATTTT.